This T cell receptor beta chain was captured by sequencing in a study of technical replicates of blood from a few donors. V lost 3 bases, J lost 0 bases, and 9 bases lay in between. CDR1 is SEHNR and CDR2 is FQNEAQ in the germline V gene (reference sequence). This CDR3 has 15 amino acids. Libraries were prepared by immunoSEQ multiplex PCR; TCRdb keeps only in-frame clonotypes and omits some of them. The data contain over 80,000 clones, about 96% of them seen just once; the ten biggest clones take up about 0.39%. This receptor was taken from a human donor in good health. Sequences were obtained from T cells isolated from PBMCs. V and J are TRBV7-9 and TRBJ2-4; D possibly corresponds to TRBD2 (5 bases). Written as DNA, the CDR3 is TGTGCCAGCAGCTTCGGGGTCCCAGCCAAAAACATTCAGTACTTC. This sequence encodes CASSFGVPAKNIQYF. Combining the CDR3 with reference TRBV7-9 and TRBJ2-4 gives the whole variable domain DTGVSQNPRHKITKRGQNVTFRCDPISEHNRLYWYRQTLGQGPEFLTYFQNEAQLEKSRLLSDRFSAERPKGSFSTLEIQRTEQGDSAMYLCASSFGVPAKNIQYFGAGTRLSVL.